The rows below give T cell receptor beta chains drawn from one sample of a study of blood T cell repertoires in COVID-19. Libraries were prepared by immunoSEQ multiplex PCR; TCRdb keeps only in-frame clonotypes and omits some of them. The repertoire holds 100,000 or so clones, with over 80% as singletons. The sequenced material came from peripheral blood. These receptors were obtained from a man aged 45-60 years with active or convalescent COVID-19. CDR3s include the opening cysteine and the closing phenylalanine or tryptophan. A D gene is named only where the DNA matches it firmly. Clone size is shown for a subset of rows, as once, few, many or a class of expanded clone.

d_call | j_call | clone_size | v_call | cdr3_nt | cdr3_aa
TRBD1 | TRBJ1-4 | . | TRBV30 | TGTGCCTGGAGTACCCAGGGGGCGGGGGTTAATGAAAAACTGTTTTTT | CAWSTQGAGVNEKLFF
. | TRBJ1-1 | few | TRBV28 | TGTGCCAGCAGTTTATGGAATCGGGGATATGCTTTCTTT | CASSLWNRGYAFF
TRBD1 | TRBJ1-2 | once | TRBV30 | TGTGCCTTCCACTCGGGGACAGGGGTGAACTATGGCTACACCTTC | CAFHSGTGVNYGYTF
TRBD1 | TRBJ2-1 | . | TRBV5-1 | TGCGCCAGCAGGACAGGGAGCTCCTACAATGAGCAGTTCTTC | CASRTGSSYNEQFF
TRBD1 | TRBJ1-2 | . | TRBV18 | TGTGCCAGCTCACATCCTTCCGGACAGGCCAGCTATGGCTACACCTTC | CASSHPSGQASYGYTF
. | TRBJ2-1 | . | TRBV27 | TGTGCCAGCAGTTTGCTCGACGGGTACTACAATGAGCAGTTCTTC | CASSLLDGYYNEQFF
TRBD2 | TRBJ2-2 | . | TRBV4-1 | TGCGCCAGCAGACTAGCGGGAGGGCCGACCGGGGAGCTGTTTTTT | CASRLAGGPTGELFF
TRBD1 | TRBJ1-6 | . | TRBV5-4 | TGTGCCAGCAGCCAGACAGGGGATAATTCACCCCTCCACTTT | CASSQTGDNSPLHF
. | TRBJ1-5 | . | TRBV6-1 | TGTGCCAGCAGTGGCACCGGGACAAGCGGTAATCAGCCCCAGCATTTT | CASSGTGTSGNQPQHF
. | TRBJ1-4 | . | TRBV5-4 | TGTGCCAGCAGCTTGGACTCAACTAATGAAAAACTGTTTTTT | CASSLDSTNEKLFF
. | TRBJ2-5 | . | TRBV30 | TGTGCCTGTGCGCGGGACTCGCAAGAGACCCAGTACTTC | CACARDSQETQYF
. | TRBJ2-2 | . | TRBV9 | TGTGCCAGCAGCCTGGAGGGGAACGGGGAGCTGTTTTTT | CASSLEGNGELFF
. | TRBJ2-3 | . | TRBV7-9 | TGTGCCAGCAAGGACGGGGGACTCGCAGATACGCAGTATTTT | CASKDGGLADTQYF
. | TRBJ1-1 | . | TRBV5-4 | TGTGCCAGCAGCTTGCCACAGGGATTGAACACTGAAGCTTTCTTT | CASSLPQGLNTEAFF
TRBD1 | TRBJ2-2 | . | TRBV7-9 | TGTGCCAGCAGCAAACAGGACAGGGGTGCCGGGGAGCTGTTTTTT | CASSKQDRGAGELFF
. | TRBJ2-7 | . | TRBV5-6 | TGTGCCAGCAGCTTCCATACAGGGACCTACGAGCAGTACTTC | CASSFHTGTYEQYF
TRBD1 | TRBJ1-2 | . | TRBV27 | TGTGCCAGCAGGGGGACAGGGGGCGCTTTGAACTATGGCTACACCTTC | CASRGTGGALNYGYTF
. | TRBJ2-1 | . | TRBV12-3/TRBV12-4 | TGTGCCAGCAGTTTGAGTCGAGGCGAGCAGTTCTTC | CASSLSRGEQFF
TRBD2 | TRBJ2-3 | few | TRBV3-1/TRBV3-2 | TGTGCCAGCAGCCAATCGGGACTAGCGAAAACAGATACGCAGTATTTT | CASSQSGLAKTDTQYF
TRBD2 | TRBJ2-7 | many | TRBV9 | TGTGCCAGCAGCCCTGGGGGGGGGAGCTACGAGCAGTACTTC | CASSPGGGSYEQYF
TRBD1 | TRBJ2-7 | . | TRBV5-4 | TGTGCCAGCAGCTCCCGACAGGGGGCTTCCTACGAGCAGTACTTC | CASSSRQGASYEQYF
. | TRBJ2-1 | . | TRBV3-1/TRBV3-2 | TGTGCCAGCAGCCAAGAAACGGTCTCCAATGAGCAGTTCTTC | CASSQETVSNEQFF
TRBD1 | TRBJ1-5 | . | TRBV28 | TGTGCCAGCAGTTCGCCTGGACAGGGGTCCAATCAGCCCCAGCATTTT | CASSSPGQGSNQPQHF
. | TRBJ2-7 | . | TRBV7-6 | TGTGCCAGCAGCTTACAGGGGACCCTTCCTTACGAGCAGTACTTC | CASSLQGTLPYEQYF
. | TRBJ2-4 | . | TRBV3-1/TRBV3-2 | TGTGCCAGCAGCCAAGATTGGGCCAGCCCTTTGGGCATTCAGTACTTC | CASSQDWASPLGIQYF
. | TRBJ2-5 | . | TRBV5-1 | TGCGCCAGCAGCCCCGGGAAGGGGGTTCACCAAGAGACCCAGTACTTC | CASSPGKGVHQETQYF
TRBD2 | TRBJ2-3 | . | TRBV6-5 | TGTGCCAGCAGTCGGGACTATCGTGGCACAGATACGCAGTATTTT | CASSRDYRGTDTQYF
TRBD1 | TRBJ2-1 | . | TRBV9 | TGTGCCAGCAGCGCAGGAACAGGGGGATCCTACAATGAGCAGTTCTTC | CASSAGTGGSYNEQFF
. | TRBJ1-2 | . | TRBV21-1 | TGTGCCAGCACCTTCTTTTGTGGCTACACCTTC | CASTFFCGYTF
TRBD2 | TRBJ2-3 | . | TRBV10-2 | TGCGCCAGCAGTAGGACTAGCGGCGTTGCCGATACGCAGTATTTT | CASSRTSGVADTQYF
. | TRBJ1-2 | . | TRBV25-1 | TGTGCCAGCACTACAGACGCCCGAGACAGTGGCTACACCTTC | CASTTDARDSGYTF
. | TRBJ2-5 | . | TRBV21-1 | TGTGCCAGCAGCAAATTTAGGTGGAGTGGCGACCAAGAGACCCAGTACTTC | CASSKFRWSGDQETQYF
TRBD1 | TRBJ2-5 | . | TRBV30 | TGTGCCTGGAGTCCCGGACAGGGAAGGGAGACCCAGTACTTC | CAWSPGQGRETQYF
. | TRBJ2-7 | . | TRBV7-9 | TGTGCCAGCAGCTTACTCATGGCAGGTTCGTACGAGCAGTACTTC | CASSLLMAGSYEQYF